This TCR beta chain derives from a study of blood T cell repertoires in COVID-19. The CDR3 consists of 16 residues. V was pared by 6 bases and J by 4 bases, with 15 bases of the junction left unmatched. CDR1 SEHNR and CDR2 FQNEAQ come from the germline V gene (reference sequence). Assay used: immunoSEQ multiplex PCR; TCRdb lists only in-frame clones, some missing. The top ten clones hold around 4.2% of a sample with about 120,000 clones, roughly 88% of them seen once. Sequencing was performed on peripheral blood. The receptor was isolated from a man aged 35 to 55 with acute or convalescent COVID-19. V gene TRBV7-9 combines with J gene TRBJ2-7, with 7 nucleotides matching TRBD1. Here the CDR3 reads CASSSFAGTAQYEQYF. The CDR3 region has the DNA TGTGCCAGCAGTAGTTTCGCCGGGACAGCCCAATACGAGCAGTACTTC.